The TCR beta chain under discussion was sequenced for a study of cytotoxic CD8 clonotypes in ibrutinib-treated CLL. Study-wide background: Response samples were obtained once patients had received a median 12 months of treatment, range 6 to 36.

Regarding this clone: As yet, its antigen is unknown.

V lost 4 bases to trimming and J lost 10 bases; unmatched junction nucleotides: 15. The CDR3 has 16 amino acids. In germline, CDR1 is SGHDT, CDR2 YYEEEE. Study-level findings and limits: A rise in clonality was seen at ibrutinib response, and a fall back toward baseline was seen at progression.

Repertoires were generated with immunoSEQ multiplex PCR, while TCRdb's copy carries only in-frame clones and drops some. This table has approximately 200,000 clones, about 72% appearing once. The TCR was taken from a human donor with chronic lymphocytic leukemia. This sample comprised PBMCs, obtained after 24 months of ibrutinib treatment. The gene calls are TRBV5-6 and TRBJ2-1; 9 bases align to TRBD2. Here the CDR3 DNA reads TGTGCCAGCAGCCTCCAACTGGCGGGAGGGGGAGGCGAGCAGTTCTTC. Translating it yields CASSLQLAGGGGEQFF.